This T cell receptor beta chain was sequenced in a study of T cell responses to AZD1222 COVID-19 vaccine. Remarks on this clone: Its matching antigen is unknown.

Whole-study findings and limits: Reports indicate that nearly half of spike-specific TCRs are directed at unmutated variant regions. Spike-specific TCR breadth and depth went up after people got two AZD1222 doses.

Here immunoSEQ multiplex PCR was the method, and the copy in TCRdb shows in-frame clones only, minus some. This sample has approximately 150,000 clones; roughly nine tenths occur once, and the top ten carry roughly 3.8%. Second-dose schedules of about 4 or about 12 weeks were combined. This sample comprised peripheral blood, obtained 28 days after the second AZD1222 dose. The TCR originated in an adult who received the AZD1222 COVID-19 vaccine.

DNA of the CDR3: TGTGCCAGCAGCTCCCACAGGGCGGTCGGGGAGCTGTTTTTT. The encoded protein is CASSSHRAVGELFF. The V gene is TRBV11-3, the J gene TRBJ2-2, with D perhaps TRBD1 (6 bases). Trimming removed 4 bases from V and 7 bases from J, with 13 bases in between. The CDR3 spans 14 residues. The germline gives CDR1 SGHNT, CDR2 YENEEA.